The rows below give T cell receptor beta chains drawn from one sample of a study of control samples from healthy donors and cancer patients. Clones were sequenced by immunoSEQ multiplex PCR, and TCRdb holds only the in-frame ones, with some missing. The table records some 90,000 clones, roughly nine tenths of them present only once. The sample was blood. The receptors come from a woman between 50 and 59 years old in good health. Each CDR3 is given with its conserved first and last residue. The D gene is left open where the match is weak. Rows may omit the clone size; those that give it use once, few, many or a size class.

j_call cdr3_length v_call d_call clone_size cdr3_aa cdr3_nt
TRBJ1-3 16 TRBV4-3 - - CASSQDWGISGNTIYF TGCGCCAGCAGCCAAGATTGGGGGATCTCTGGAAACACCATATATTTT
TRBJ2-5 13 TRBV9 - - CASSRNRQETQYF TGTGCCAGCAGCCGGAACCGCCAAGAGACCCAGTACTTC
TRBJ1-3 15 TRBV2 - once CASANVRTVGNTIYF TGTGCCAGCGCCAATGTACGGACAGTGGGAAACACCATATATTTT
TRBJ2-5 12 TRBV14 - - CASSQDMETQYF TGTGCCAGCAGCCAAGACATGGAGACCCAGTACTTC
TRBJ2-1 20 TRBV4-3 TRBD2 - CASSQDLLDKREGSYNEQFF TGCGCCAGCAGCCAAGATCTTCTCGATAAGCGGGAGGGATCCTACAATGAGCAGTTCTTC
TRBJ1-6 17 TRBV14 - - CASSHLRGTGDNSPLHF TGTGCCAGCAGCCATCTAAGGGGGACGGGAGATAATTCACCCCTCCACTTT
TRBJ2-1 14 TRBV6-2/TRBV6-3 - - CASSQEVPYNEQFF TGTGCCAGCAGTCAGGAAGTTCCCTACAATGAGCAGTTCTTC
TRBJ1-3 14 TRBV18 TRBD1 - CASSPGQGGNTIYF TGTGCCAGCTCCCCCGGACAGGGCGGAAACACCATATATTTT
TRBJ1-5 14 TRBV7-8 - once CASSLGREDQPQHF TGTGCCAGCAGCTTAGGTAGGGAAGATCAGCCCCAGCATTTT
TRBJ2-3 13 TRBV24-1 - - CATSVPTADTQYF TGTGCCACCAGTGTCCCGACAGCAGATACGCAGTATTTT
TRBJ2-5 17 TRBV5-1 TRBD2 - CASSLAIQAGPQETQYF TGCGCCAGCAGCTTGGCAATACAAGCGGGGCCCCAAGAGACCCAGTACTTC
TRBJ1-2 17 TRBV27 TRBD1 - CASSLKGRDRFTYGYTF TGTGCCAGCAGTTTAAAGGGACGGGACAGGTTTACCTATGGCTACACCTTC
TRBJ2-6 15 TRBV19 - - CASTRGSSGANVLTF TGTGCCAGTACACGGGGAAGCTCTGGGGCCAACGTCCTGACTTTC
TRBJ1-2 16 TRBV4-2 - - CASSQGGGGREYGYTF TGTGCCAGCAGCCAAGGAGGAGGGGGGCGCGAATACGGCTACACCTTC
TRBJ1-5 15 TRBV18 TRBD1 - CASSPGQGARQPQHF TGTGCCAGCTCACCTGGACAGGGGGCCAGGCAGCCCCAGCATTTT
TRBJ1-1 14 TRBV5-1 - once CASSLTIRDTEAFF TGCGCCAGCAGCTTGACGATCAGGGACACTGAAGCTTTCTTT
TRBJ2-2 15 TRBV5-6 TRBD1 - CASRQRTGGTGELFF TGTGCCAGCAGACAGCGGACAGGCGGCACCGGGGAGCTGTTTTTT
TRBJ2-1 15 TRBV19 TRBD2 - CASSIGGRTYNEQFF TGTGCCAGTAGTATCGGCGGGAGAACCTACAATGAGCAGTTCTTC
TRBJ2-2 15 TRBV27 TRBD2 - CASSFAGGPGGELFF TGTGCCAGCAGTTTTGCGGGGGGGCCTGGCGGGGAGCTGTTTTTT
TRBJ2-1 14 TRBV7-2 TRBD2 - CASSFGTRANEQFF TGTGCCAGCAGCTTCGGGACTAGGGCGAATGAGCAGTTCTTC
TRBJ2-1 15 TRBV11-1 - - CASSLADQRYNEQFF TGTGCCAGCAGCTTAGCAGACCAAAGATACAATGAGCAGTTCTTC
TRBJ2-5 12 TRBV29-1 - - CSVEVTAETQYF TGCAGCGTTGAAGTTACAGCGGAGACCCAGTACTTC
TRBJ2-3 16 TRBV10-2 TRBD1 - CASSLIPGGALDTQYF TGCGCCAGCAGTCTCATCCCAGGGGGCGCATTAGATACGCAGTATTTT
TRBJ2-3 14 TRBV7-9 - - CASSRSGNTDTQYF TGTGCCAGCAGCCGTAGCGGCAACACAGATACGCAGTATTTT
TRBJ1-3 16 TRBV7-2 - - CASSLNRIGSGNTIYF TGTGCCAGCAGCTTAAATCGAATTGGCTCTGGAAACACCATATATTTT
TRBJ2-5 17 TRBV27 TRBD2 - CASSPGRLAGSRETQYF TGTGCCAGCAGCCCTGGGAGACTAGCGGGAAGTCGGGAGACCCAGTACTTC
TRBJ1-5 13 TRBV20-1 - - CSASTGDPKPQHF TGCAGTGCTAGTACTGGGGATCCAAAGCCCCAGCATTTT
TRBJ1-6 19 TRBV4-3 TRBD1 once CASSQGEGQGYGGFSPLHF TGCGCCAGCAGCCAGGGTGAAGGACAGGGCTATGGAGGGTTTTCACCCCTCCACTTT
TRBJ2-3 13 TRBV29-1 TRBD1 - CSVGQGLTDTQYF TGCAGCGTTGGACAGGGGCTCACAGATACGCAGTATTTT
TRBJ2-7 15 TRBV18 TRBD1 - CASSPRQGVSYEQYF TGTGCCAGCTCACCTCGACAGGGGGTCTCCTACGAGCAGTACTTC
TRBJ1-2 14 TRBV2 - once CASSLQGLNYGYTF TGTGCCAGCAGTCTACAGGGACTTAACTATGGCTACACCTTC
TRBJ1-4 15 TRBV7-9 - - CASSLAGGGNEKLFF TGTGCCAGCAGCTTAGCTGGGGGGGGTAATGAAAAACTGTTTTTT
TRBJ2-5 16 TRBV4-3 TRBD1 - CASSQTPGTGQGTQYF TGCGCCAGCAGCCAGACCCCTGGGACAGGACAAGGTACCCAGTACTTC
TRBJ2-3 18 TRBV2 TRBD2 - CASRMTSGTIMTTDTQYF TGTGCCAGCAGAATGACTTCCGGGACTATCATGACCACAGATACGCAGTATTTT
TRBJ2-7 12 TRBV7-2 - once CASSSQGYEQYF TGTGCCAGCAGCTCCCAGGGTTACGAGCAGTACTTC
TRBJ2-7 16 TRBV4-3 TRBD2 - CASSQDARGLAGEQYF TGCGCCAGCAGCCAAGATGCTCGGGGACTAGCTGGGGAGCAGTACTTC
TRBJ2-1 17 TRBV11-2 TRBD1 - CASSPWTGGIVGDEQFF TGTGCCAGCAGCCCTTGGACAGGGGGCATAGTCGGGGATGAGCAGTTCTTC
TRBJ1-4 13 TRBV5-4 - few CASSLGSDEKLFF TGTGCCAGCAGCTTGGGTTCGGATGAAAAACTGTTTTTT
TRBJ2-5 14 TRBV5-1 - - CASSGGAQQETQYF TGCGCCAGCAGTGGGGGAGCGCAACAAGAGACCCAGTACTTC
TRBJ1-4 15 TRBV6-5 - - CASGSAGVEGEKLFF TGTGCCAGCGGGTCGGCCGGGGTGGAAGGAGAAAAACTGTTTTTT
TRBJ1-2 13 TRBV7-8 - - CASNNMGDYGYTF TGTGCCAGCAACAACATGGGGGACTATGGCTACACCTTC
TRBJ1-3 16 TRBV5-8 TRBD1 few CASSDRDRAYGNTIYF TGTGCCAGCAGCGACCGGGACAGGGCGTATGGAAACACCATATATTTT
TRBJ2-7 13 TRBV7-2 - - CASSLSPTYEQYF TGTGCCAGCAGCTTAAGCCCGACCTACGAGCAGTACTTC
TRBJ1-2 15 TRBV5-5 - - CASSLVEGTNYGYTF TGTGCCAGCAGCTTGGTAGAGGGGACTAACTATGGCTACACCTTC
TRBJ1-6 18 TRBV9 TRBD1 - CASSPRDRGSQKNSPLHF TGTGCCAGCAGCCCCCGGGACAGGGGGAGTCAGAAAAATTCACCCCTCCACTTT
TRBJ1-2 16 TRBV7-2 - - CASSPLLGGGKHGYTF TGTGCCAGCAGCCCACTCCTAGGAGGCGGGAAGCATGGCTACACCTTC
TRBJ2-1 15 TRBV6-5 TRBD2 - CASRSRGSGYNEQFF TGTGCCAGCAGATCTAGGGGTAGCGGGTACAATGAGCAGTTCTTC
TRBJ2-5 14 TRBV5-4 - - CASSLKGSWETQYF TGTGCCAGCAGCTTGAAGGGGAGTTGGGAGACCCAGTACTTC
TRBJ2-3 15 TRBV6-5 TRBD2 - CASSSLAGGRDTQYF TGTGCCAGCAGTAGTCTAGCGGGGGGGCGGGATACGCAGTATTTT
TRBJ2-1 13 TRBV19 - - CASSIGGLDEQFF TGTGCCAGTAGTATAGGGGGTTTGGATGAGCAGTTCTTC
TRBJ1-2 16 TRBV10-3 TRBD1 - CAISGRDSPLDYGYTF TGTGCCATCAGCGGCCGGGACAGCCCCCTTGACTATGGCTACACCTTC
TRBJ2-1 12 TRBV5-1 - - CASTGTHNEQFF TGCGCCAGCACCGGGACTCACAATGAGCAGTTCTTC
TRBJ2-7 16 TRBV7-2 - - CASSLWARSPTYEQYF TGTGCCAGCAGCTTATGGGCGCGGAGCCCCACCTACGAGCAGTACTTC
TRBJ1-3 17 TRBV6-4 - - CARDEYQSDTSGNTIYF TGTGCCAGGGATGAATACCAGTCGGACACCTCTGGAAACACCATATATTTT
TRBJ1-4 12 TRBV27 - once CASRTTNEKLFF TGTGCCAGCAGGACAACTAATGAAAAACTGTTTTTT
TRBJ1-3 17 TRBV18 TRBD1 - CASSPRRTGGPGNTIYF TGTGCCAGCTCACCACGAAGGACAGGGGGGCCCGGAAACACCATATATTTT
TRBJ2-1 16 TRBV4-3 TRBD2 - CASSQPLAGGFHEQFF TGCGCCAGCAGCCAACCACTAGCGGGGGGGTTCCATGAGCAGTTCTTC
TRBJ2-1 15 TRBV4-2 TRBD2 - CASSQPTSGGAGQFF TGTGCCAGCAGCCAGCCGACTAGCGGGGGGGCTGGGCAGTTCTTC
TRBJ2-3 14 TRBV5-1 - few CASSSPRDADTQYF TGCGCCAGCAGCTCCCCCAGGGATGCAGATACGCAGTATTTT
TRBJ2-2 14 TRBV29-1 - few CSVEDNKGGARMFF TGCAGCGTTGAAGATAACAAGGGGGGCGCAAGGATGTTTTTT